This T cell receptor beta chain was documented in a study of blood T cells in healthy people across ages (dated by TCRdb to about 2015). With respect to the entire study: Template switching captured roughly one uniquely barcoded TCR beta cDNA molecule per two T cells in model experiments. To avoid experimental bias, donors of different ages were distributed randomly across sequencing lanes. Using deep sequencing normalized with unique cDNA molecular identifiers, the study measured how TCR beta repertoire diversity changes with age. The study analyzed two additional independent replicas of 1 million unique cDNA reads from the same blood draw for two donors, one aged 18 to 30 and one aged 80 or older. The donors were split into four age groups: young (average around 15 years), middle-aged (roughly 39), aged (around 67) and long-lived (under 90). Broad study findings and their caveats: The long-lived group showed more naive CD4+ T cells, fewer expanded clones and increased TCR diversity than the aged group, suggesting age selection. Total diversity estimates from one million sequenced T cells were considered lower bounds and underestimates. As age increased, observed TCR beta diversity per million T cells dropped in a roughly linear way, and a significant reduction was already evident by age about 40. Because profiling used bulk unsorted PBMCs, naive and antigen-experienced compartments could not be compared conclusively. Observed TCR beta diversity correlated strongly with the percentage of naive T cells measured by flow cytometry. The CMV infection status of donors was not known, potentially confounding age-related changes in expanded clonotypes.

On this clonotype: Its antigen is currently not known. No qualities accompany the bases; no much larger clone lies one base away.

Systemically healthy Caucasian individuals from Russia, 39 in total and aged about 6 to 100 years, were included as donors. Each donor gave approximately 9.3 milliliters of peripheral blood, collected into EDTA-treated Vacutainer tubes. PBMCs were isolated by Ficoll-Paque density-gradient centrifugation, with at least 6.5 million obtained per sample. Trizol reagent was used to extract total RNA from PBMCs, with at least 6 micrograms per sample. Naive CD45RAhigh/CD27high T cell percentages were measured by flow cytometry on a PBMC aliquot from every donor. Libraries were made using 5' RACE. Sequencing relied on an Illumina HiSeq 2500. A second PCR of roughly 7 to 11 cycles was performed with a sample-barcoded 5' primer and a J-beta primer mix. A template-switch 5' adaptor carrying 12 random nucleotides introduced a unique molecular identifier onto each TCR beta cDNA molecule. Each sample yielded at least 2.5 million CDR3-containing paired-end reads. First-strand cDNA synthesis was performed from all RNA using the Mint cDNA synthesis kit, with priming by a TRBC-specific oligonucleotide. Following uracil-DNA glycosylase treatment, a first 18-cycle PCR with universal primers M1SS and BC2_uni_R was performed on all cDNA. Processing in the source paper ran as follows. For normalization, 1 million high-quality reads, each with a distinct molecular identifier, were randomly selected from each sample. Instead of being binned into consensus sequences, reads with shared molecular identifiers were discarded. MiTCR, set to a Q25 quality threshold and the strictest error-elimination algorithm, was used for CDR3 identification, clonotype clustering and error correction. A nonparametric unseen species model using Euler transformation provided a lower-bound estimate of total TCR beta diversity. TCRdb reworked the public reads: Q25 trimming with fastp, MiXCR clone assembly, productive beta chains retained. Each entry is one CDR3 protein sequence, shown with its most common DNA and genes. V and J calls and clone size were set by TCRdb, not the authors. The sample contains over 950,000 distinct CDR3 sequences, roughly 47% of them found a single time. The ten largest account for 20% to 25% of the sample.

From cysteine to phenylalanine, the CDR3 is 17 amino acids long. CDR3 DNA only is kept here, 51 bases in frame from base 1. The germline V gene encodes CDR1 SGHAT and CDR2 FQNNGV. V trim: 1 base; J trim: 7 bases; unmatched bases: 11. The chain couples TRBV11-2 to TRBJ2-1; the junction holds 9 bases that match TRBD2. This clonotype originated in a woman aged 55-69 years in good health. Sequences were obtained from blood. CDR3 reads: CASSLAVQREVGNEQFF. The nucleotides are TGTGCCAGCAGCTTAGCAGTTCAGCGGGAGGTTGGTAATGAGCAGTTCTTC.